This TCR beta chain was captured in a study of T cell responses to AZD1222 COVID-19 vaccine. The overall study: Investigators merged groups given second doses at roughly 4 or roughly 12 weeks.

Using immunoSEQ multiplex PCR, the repertoire was profiled, and TCRdb retains in-frame clones only, with some absent. The sample shows 95,000 to 150,000 clones, roughly nine tenths of them seen only once. Germline V CDR1 and CDR2: SGHAT, FQNNGV. This CDR3 contains 15 residues. Trimming took off 3 bases at V and 4 bases at J, with 14 bases between the two ends. The sequencing used peripheral blood, collected on day 0 of AZD1222 vaccination. The rearrangement links TRBV11-2 to TRBJ2-3, with a possible D match to TRBD1 (5 bases). This sequence was found in an adult in good health. CDR3 sequence: CASSFHDRRPDTQYF. CDR3 DNA: TGTGCCAGCAGCTTTCATGACAGACGCCCAGATACGCAGTATTTT.